This T cell receptor (beta chain) was identified during a study of early T cells in non-severe SARS-CoV-2 infection. Study as a whole: RNA in bulk from unsorted whole blood was sequenced, and chains were unpaired.

Study results and limitations: Anti-spike CD8 responses were favored by VDJdb matching, which missed private and CD4 specificities.

The CDR3 has 13 amino acids. Germline lookup yields CDR1 SGHRS and CDR2 YFSETQ. V was shortened by 5 bases and J by 4 bases, with 9 bases between the two germline ends. Attachment of unique molecular identifiers was made to individual cDNA molecules. TCRdb reprocessed the 5' RACE reads via MiXCR and lists one record per CDR3 protein. The profile shows about 68,000 distinct CDR3 sequences, 10% to 15% of them singletons. At least ten counts were recorded for this clonotype. Its cognate antigen is unknown. The clonotype comes from an adult who was a healthcare worker with PCR-confirmed SARS-CoV-2 infection or an uninfected control (not recorded which). The sample was whole blood. The V and J genes are TRBV5-1 and TRBJ2-2; either TRBD1 or TRBD2 may supply D (5 bases each). For the CDR3, the DNA is TGCGCCAGCAGTCCAGGGACCACCGGGGAGCTGTTTTTT. It specifies CASSPGTTGELFF.